This T cell receptor beta chain was retrieved from a study of shared clonotypes between healthy human individuals. CDR3 size: 17 residues. Per germline, CDR1 MNHEY and CDR2 SMNVEV (reference sequence). Germline trimming cut 2 bases from V and 0 bases from J; bases unmatched to any gene: 6. TCRdb's copy holds only in-frame clones and misses some; the assay was immunoSEQ multiplex PCR. The sample shows under 600,000 clones, almost 97% of them seen only once. The sample was naive CD4+ T cells sorted from blood. Noted subset: CD45RA+ positively selected. The V gene is TRBV27, the J gene TRBJ2-1; 8 bases are shared with TRBD2. The receptor was derived from a young woman in good health. CDR3 region: CASSLRPSGSSYNEQFF. Here the CDR3 DNA reads TGTGCCAGCAGTTTAAGACCCAGCGGGAGCTCCTACAATGAGCAGTTCTTC.